These 8 T cell receptor beta chains were sequenced from one sample in a study of shared clonotypes between healthy human individuals. CD45RO-negative CD8 cells positively selected for CCR7 made up the naive population, which excluded terminally differentiated effector memory CD45RA+ cells. TCRdb's table, derived via immunoSEQ multiplex PCR, lists solely in-frame clones and lacks some. This table has 500,000 to 700,000 clones, 85% to 95% appearing once. Sequenced input: naive CD8+ T cells sorted from blood. The receptors stem from a woman aged 30 to 39 in good health.

V usage is TRBV5-6 and J usage is TRBJ2-1; the D is unclear. The CDR3 has 14 residues. With 3 bases removed from V and 7 bases from J, the gap between germline ends came to 14 bases. Germline lookup yields CDR1 SGHDT and CDR2 YYEEEE. The CDR3 sequence is CASSSGQRENEQFF. CDR3 nucleotide sequence: TGTGCCAGCAGCTCCGGCCAAAGGGAAAATGAGCAGTTCTTC. The whole variable domain, filled in from reference TRBV5-6 and TRBJ2-1, reads DAGVTQSPTHLIKTRGQQVTLRCSPKSGHDTVSWYQQALGQGPQFIFQYYEEEERQRGNFPDRFSGHQFPNYSSELNVNALLLGDSALYLCASSSGQRENEQFFGPGTRLTVL.

CDR3 in amino acids: CATVTGAGGNQPQHF. In DNA, the CDR3 is TGTGCCACCGTGACAGGGGCGGGGGGCAATCAGCCCCAGCATTTT. The chain carries TRBV6-1 and TRBJ1-5; 8 bases map to TRBD1. V lost 10 bases, J lost 2 bases, and 10 bases stayed unmatched. CDR3 length: 15 amino acids. Germline CDR1 and CDR2: MNHNS and SASEGT.

In regard to this clone: This sample includes further DNA sequences coding for the same CDR3. The gene calls are TRBV27 and TRBJ1-5; D uncertain. The V gene's germline CDR1 is MNHEY and CDR2 SMNVEV (reference sequence). The CDR3 has 14 residues. The V gene lost 3 bases and the J gene lost 1 base, with 7 bases spanning the gap. The CDR3 DNA is TGTGCCAGCAGTTTTCTGGACAGCAATCAGCCCCAGCATTTT. Translated: CASSFLDSNQPQHF.

The V gene is TRBV25-1, the J gene TRBJ1-1; 7 bases are shared with TRBD1. With V trimmed by 0 bases and J by 6 bases, 10 bases remained unmatched. This CDR3 contains 16 residues. Looked up from germline, CDR1 is MGHDK and CDR2 is SYGVNS. CDR3 loop: CASSEYSSQGSSEAFF. CDR3 bases: TGTGCCAGCAGTGAATATAGTTCACAGGGGAGTTCTGAAGCTTTCTTT.

The V gene is TRBV11-2, the J gene TRBJ2-7; D is unclear. V was trimmed by 5 bases and J by 2 bases, leaving 13 bases between them. Germline CDR1 reads SGHAT; CDR2 reads FQNNGV. There are 14 residues in the CDR3. The CDR3 sequence is CASSISSRAYEQYF. CDR3 nucleotide sequence: TGTGCCAGCAGCATCTCATCACGAGCCTACGAGCAGTACTTC.

This clone was counted once. V is TRBV5-6 and J is TRBJ2-1; TRBD2 aligns across 12 bases. This CDR3 has 16 amino acids. Germline CDR1 is SGHDT and CDR2 is YYEEEE. The J segment lost 0 bases and the V segment lost 4 bases, leaving 2 bases of the junction unmatched. The CDR3 loop reads CASSRGLAGSYNEQFF. The CDR3 bases are TGTGCCAGCAGCCGGGGACTAGCGGGCTCCTACAATGAGCAGTTCTTC. The whole variable domain, filled in from reference TRBV5-6 and TRBJ2-1, reads DAGVTQSPTHLIKTRGQQVTLRCSPKSGHDTVSWYQQALGQGPQFIFQYYEEEERQRGNFPDRFSGHQFPNYSSELNVNALLLGDSALYLCASSRGLAGSYNEQFFGPGTRLTVL.

The genes are TRBV28 and TRBJ2-5; no clear D gene. The better agreement between TRBJ2-7 and the DNA end casts doubt on the J call. Looked up from germline, CDR1 is MDHEN and CDR2 is SYDVKM. This CDR3 region has 11 residues. CDR3 bases: TGTGCCAGCAGTGTCTCCTACGAGCAGTACTTC. This codes for CASSVSYEQYF.

About this clone itself: Other DNA sequences in this sample translate to the same CDR3. The rearrangement uses TRBV19 and TRBJ2-5; D unresolved. This CDR3 is built from 13 residues. CDR1 LNHDA and CDR2 SQIVND come from the germline V gene (reference sequence). Trimming cost V 3 bases and J 3 bases, with 8 bases left between them. The CDR3 protein is CASSIDGEETQYF. The CDR3, as DNA: TGTGCCAGTAGTATTGACGGAGAAGAGACCCAGTACTTC.